The 30 T cell receptor beta chains reported below all come from one sample, sequenced in a study of ipilimumab plus nivolumab after autologous stem cell transplantation. Profiling relied on immunoSEQ multiplex PCR, and the TCRdb table lists in-frame clones only, not all of them. The sample holds around 21,000 clones, over 65% seen once. The source was PBMCs, collected in a trial of ipilimumab plus nivolumab as post-transplant consolidation. The receptors were gathered from a male donor with diffuse large B-cell lymphoma.

The chain joins TRBV7-9 to TRBJ2-1, with unresolved D. V shed 5 bases and J shed 10 bases, with 12 bases lying between them. The CDR3 runs to 12 residues. Germline V gene data show CDR1 as SEHNR and CDR2 as FQNEAQ (reference sequence). CDR3 residues: CASSLNHGEQFF. The CDR3 coding sequence is TGTGCCAGCAGCCTTAACCATGGGGAGCAGTTCTTC.

V and J are TRBV15 and TRBJ1-1; D unresolved. The CDR3 consists of 15 residues. V was cut by 0 bases and J by 6 bases, with 14 bases left in between. Germline V gene sequence: CDR1 LNHNV, CDR2 YYDKDF (reference sequence). This CDR3 reads CATSRDILRSPEAFF. CDR3 bases: TGTGCCACCAGCAGAGATATACTAAGGAGCCCTGAAGCTTTCTTT.

A remark on this clone: Other DNA sequences from this sample encode an identical CDR3 as well. J is TRBJ2-6 and V is TRBV5-1; D is uncertain. The germline CDR1 and CDR2 sequences are SGHRS and YFSETQ. This CDR3 has 16 residues. The V end was cut by 0 bases, the J end by 0 bases, with 7 bases between. The CDR3 reads CASSLVGSSGANVLTF. The DNA of the CDR3 is TGCGCCAGCAGCTTGGTTGGGTCCTCTGGGGCCAACGTCCTGACTTTC.

In this sample, this clone turned up a few times. The gene calls are TRBV2 and TRBJ1-6; D unclear. The germline V gene has CDR1 SNHLY and CDR2 FYNNEI. V was clipped by 3 bases and J by 9 bases, with 6 bases between them. The CDR3 contains 12 residues. DNA of the CDR3: TGTGCCAGCAGTGAGCGGAGTTCACCCCTCCACTTT. This sequence encodes CASSERSSPLHF.

The chain recombines TRBV9 with TRBJ1-6; a weak D match, TRBD1 (5 bases). Trimming removed 0 bases at V and 7 bases at J, with 5 bases between. This CDR3 spans 13 amino acids. Germline CDR1 SGDLS, CDR2 YYNGEE. CDR3 DNA: TGTGCCAGCAGCGTAGGGGGGAATTCACCCCTCCACTTT. It codes for CASSVGGNSPLHF.

V gene TRBV5-6 combines with J gene TRBJ2-3, with D unresolved. Germline assignment: CDR1 SGHDT and CDR2 YYEEEE. V lost 3 bases, J lost 0 bases, and 14 bases lay in between. The CDR3 runs 16 residues. The CDR3 sequence is CASSSWTESSTDTQYF. The CDR3, as DNA: TGTGCCAGCAGCTCCTGGACGGAGTCTAGCACAGATACGCAGTATTTT.

This chain connects TRBV5-1 to TRBJ2-3; perhaps D is TRBD1 or TRBD2 (7 bases each). CDR1 and CDR2 from the germline V gene are SGHRS and YFSETQ. The length of the CDR3 is 17 residues. Trimming stripped 3 bases from V and 5 bases from J, with 22 bases between. DNA of the CDR3: TGCGCCAGCAGCTCCAGGGGGGGGCTCCAACTTGGAGATACGCAGTATTTT. Protein sequence: CASSSRGGLQLGDTQYF.

This chain connects TRBV14 to TRBJ2-3, with TRBD2 matching over 8 bases. The CDR3 extends over 16 amino acids. The trim removed 2 bases at V and 2 bases at J, leaving 6 bases unmatched. Germline loops: CDR1 SGHDN, CDR2 FVKESK. The CDR3 bases are TGTGCCAGCAGCCAACGGGGGGGGCTCAACACAGATACGCAGTATTTT. Its translation is CASSQRGGLNTDTQYF. The full variable domain, in which reference TRBV14 and TRBJ2-3 provide the parts outside the CDR3, is EAGVTQFPSHSVIEKGQTVTLRCDPISGHDNLYWYRRVMGKEIKFLLHFVKESKQDESGMPNNRFLAERTGGTYSTLKVQPAELEDSGVYFCASSQRGGLNTDTQYFGPGTRLTVL.

This clone showed up just a few times. The CDR3 protein is CASSQDLETRGLGTEAFF. CDR3 sequence (DNA): TGCGCCAGCAGCCAAGACCTTGAGACCCGGGGCTTAGGCACTGAAGCTTTCTTT. The V call is TRBV4-3, the J call TRBJ1-1; the D gene is possibly TRBD1 (5 bases). The CDR3 runs to 18 residues. Germline CDR1 reads LGHNA; CDR2 reads YSLEER. V was trimmed by 0 bases and J by 4 bases, leaving 21 bases between them.

The CDR3 DNA follows: TGTGCCAGCAGCGCCCGGGGGGGAAGTAACTATGGCTACACCTTC. This codes for CASSARGGSNYGYTF. This sequence joins TRBV7-8 and TRBJ1-2, with D possibly being TRBD1 (5 bases). V lost 5 bases and J lost 1, with 14 bases in between. Germline V gene lookup returns CDR1 SGHVS and CDR2 FQNEAQ. The CDR3 spans 15 residues. The full variable domain, in which reference TRBV7-8 and TRBJ1-2 provide the parts outside the CDR3, is GAGVSQSPRYKVAKRGQDVALRCDPISGHVSLFWYQQALGQGPEFLTYFQNEAQLDKSGLPSDRFFAERPEGSVSTLKIQRTQQEDSAVYLCASSARGGSNYGYTFGSGTRLTVV.

The rearrangement links TRBV5-6 to TRBJ2-5; 10 positions match TRBD2. Per germline, CDR1 SGHDT and CDR2 YYEEEE. The CDR3 runs 15 residues. Losses at the gene ends were 1 base for V and 7 bases for J; bases not matched to a gene: 7. CDR3 nucleotide sequence: TGTGCCAGCAGCTTGACAAGCGGGGGGGGTGTGACCCAGTACTTC. Its translation: CASSLTSGGGVTQYF.

The rearrangement uses TRBV27 and TRBJ2-6, with TRBD1 matching over 8 bases. V was pared by 2 bases and J by 0 bases, with 12 bases of the junction left unmatched. Germline-derived CDR1 and CDR2 are MNHEY and SMNVEV (reference sequence). This CDR3 is built from 20 residues. CDR3 loop: CASSLGTGLGRGSGANVLTF. In DNA form, the CDR3 reads TGTGCCAGCAGTTTAGGGACAGGTCTGGGCCGTGGCTCTGGGGCCAACGTCCTGACTTTC.

V and J are TRBV18 and TRBJ1-1, with D uncertain. The CDR3 covers 14 residues. Between the trimmed V and J ends, which lost 0 bases and 4 bases, there was a span of 9 bases. Germline CDR1 KGHSH, CDR2 LQKENI. The chain's CDR3 is CASSPPSLGTEAFF. The CDR3 DNA reads TGTGCCAGCTCACCACCGTCCTTGGGCACTGAAGCTTTCTTT.

The chain has TRBV19 and TRBJ1-4; D not resolved. The CDR3 covers 13 residues. Germline lookup yields CDR1 LNHDA and CDR2 SQIVND (reference sequence). Between the trimmed V and J ends, which lost 3 bases and 0 bases, there was a span of 2 bases. Here the CDR3 reads CASSISTNEKLFF. As DNA, the CDR3 is TGTGCCAGTAGTATTTCAACTAATGAAAAACTGTTTTTT. Full variable domain (remainder filled in from reference TRBV19 and TRBJ1-4): DGGITQSPKYLFRKEGQNVTLSCEQNLNHDAMYWYRQDPGQGLRLIYYSQIVNDFQKGDIAEGYSVSREKKESFPLTVTSAQKNPTAFYLCASSISTNEKLFFGSGTQLSVL.

The chain combines TRBV5-4 with TRBJ1-1; D is undetermined. This CDR3 is 14 amino acids long. The ends were cut back, 1 base at V and 3 bases at J, with 10 bases in the middle. The V gene's germline CDR1 is SGHNT and CDR2 YYREEE (reference sequence). The CDR3 region is CASSLRRTDTEAFF. The CDR3 DNA follows: TGTGCCAGCAGCTTGAGACGGACTGACACTGAAGCTTTCTTT.

The chain employs TRBV7-3 and TRBJ1-2, with D possibly TRBD1 on 5 matching bases. V lost 0 bases and J 8 bases, leaving 13 bases between the germline ends. The CDR3 runs to 14 residues. Germline CDR1 SGHTA, CDR2 FQGTGA. CDR3 region: CASSLTGGAGGYTF. In nucleotides, the CDR3 is TGTGCCAGCAGCTTAACCGGCGGGGCCGGAGGCTACACCTTC.

V and J are TRBV10-2 and TRBJ1-1; D not certain. Germline lookup yields CDR1 WSHSY and CDR2 SAAADI. The CDR3 is 14 residues long. Trimming took 3 bases from V and 5 from J, leaving 13 bases between them. This CDR3 is CASSEFGSQTEAFF. CDR3 sequence (DNA): TGCGCCAGCAGTGAATTTGGCAGCCAGACTGAAGCTTTCTTT.

This clone was picked up a small number of times. The CDR3 bases are TGTGCCAGCAGCCTCACCGGGACTAGCGGAGAGACCCAGTACTTC. Protein product: CASSLTGTSGETQYF. This chain joins TRBV7-9 and TRBJ2-5; TRBD2 matches 11 bases. The V gene's germline CDR1 is SEHNR and CDR2 FQNEAQ (reference sequence). The CDR3 spans 15 residues. Germline trimming cut 5 bases from V and 4 bases from J; bases unmatched to any gene: 6.

V gene TRBV7-9 combines with J gene TRBJ1-2; 7 bases align to TRBD1. V gave up 5 bases and J gave up 5 bases; unmatched junction bases: 2. Germline V gene data show CDR1 as SEHNR and CDR2 as FQNEAQ (reference sequence). The CDR3 is 12 residues long. CDR3 amino acids: CASSRQGYGYTF. The DNA for the CDR3 is TGTGCCAGCAGCCGACAGGGATATGGCTACACCTTC.

The sample holds one count of this clone. This chain uses TRBV6-1 with TRBJ2-7, with 8 bases aligning to TRBD2. Germline assignment: CDR1 MNHNS and CDR2 SASEGT. V lost 9 bases and J lost 4; bases outside the gene matches: 11. The length of the CDR3 is 14 residues. The CDR3 coding sequence is TGTGCCAGTTCGCTATCGGGGGGGCCTTACGAGCAGTACTTC. This encodes CASSLSGGPYEQYF.

This chain links TRBV5-4 with TRBJ2-5; TRBD2 matches at 7 bases. The V gene end was trimmed by 7 bases and the J gene end by 5 bases; junction bases not matched to a gene: 8. This CDR3 contains 13 residues. Germline CDR1 reads SGHNT; CDR2 reads YYREEE (reference sequence). The CDR3 DNA sequence: TGTGCCAGCCGTCGCGGGGGAGGGGAGACCCAGTACTTC. It yields the protein CASRRGGGETQYF.

V is TRBV5-1 and J is TRBJ2-5; 8 bases map to TRBD2. The CDR3 length is 15 residues. The V gene end was trimmed by 4 bases and the J gene end by 2 bases; junction bases not matched to a gene: 7. CDR1 and CDR2 from the germline V gene are SGHRS and YFSETQ. In nucleotides, the CDR3 is TGCGCCAGCAGCCTATTAGCGGGGCGTCAAGAGACCCAGTACTTC. Its protein is CASSLLAGRQETQYF.

This clone is labeled medium-sized. This rearrangement joins TRBV27 to TRBJ1-1; TRBD1 aligns across 8 bases. The CDR3 consists of 14 residues. Germline CDR1 MNHEY, CDR2 SMNVEV (reference sequence). After removal of 5 bases from V and 4 bases from J, the junction contained 6 bases not matched to a gene. In DNA, the CDR3 is TGTGCCAGCAGTAACGGACAGGGTTTCACTGAAGCTTTCTTT. Translation gives CASSNGQGFTEAFF.

The chain couples TRBV5-1 to TRBJ1-4; TRBD1 agrees at 8 bases. J gave up 7 bases and V 0 bases, and 14 bases lay outside the gene matches. The CDR3 contains 18 residues. Germline V lookup: CDR1 SGHRS, CDR2 YFSETQ. This CDR3 is CASSLEVLTGDIGEKLFF. The CDR3 bases are TGCGCCAGCAGCTTGGAGGTTTTGACAGGGGATATTGGTGAAAAACTGTTTTTT. Drawing the rest from reference TRBV5-1 and TRBJ1-4, the complete variable domain is KAGVTQTPRYLIKTRGQQVTLSCSPISGHRSVSWYQQTPGQGLQFLFEYFSETQRNKGNFPGRFSGRQFSNSRSEMNVSTLELGDSALYLCASSLEVLTGDIGEKLFFGSGTQLSVL.

This chain links TRBV5-1 with TRBJ2-1, with D possibly TRBD2 on 6 matching bases. CDR1 is SGHRS and CDR2 is YFSETQ in the germline V gene. The V end was cut by 4 bases, the J end by 9 bases, with 8 bases between. The CDR3 has 11 amino acids. The CDR3 protein is CASSLGGEQFF. CDR3 nucleotides: TGCGCCAGCAGCCTGGGGGGTGAGCAGTTCTTC.

The chain joins TRBV5-4 to TRBJ1-2; 7 bases line up with TRBD1. CDR3 length: 14 residues. In germline, CDR1 is SGHNT, CDR2 YYREEE (reference sequence). V lost 5 bases, J lost 4 bases, and 8 bases stayed unmatched. CDR3 loop: CASRNRQGSYGYTF. In DNA, the CDR3 is TGTGCCAGCAGGAACAGACAGGGCAGCTATGGCTACACCTTC.

This clone appeared a single time. V usage is TRBV5-8 and J usage is TRBJ2-7; TRBD2 might be the D (6 bases). V gave up 4 bases and J gave up 2 bases, with 16 bases separating them. The CDR3 is 15 amino acids. Germline lookup yields CDR1 SGHTS and CDR2 YDEGEE. The DNA for the CDR3 is TGTGCCAGCAGCCTACGCGAAGGGGAGGCCTACGAGCAGTACTTC. Protein sequence: CASSLREGEAYEQYF. Variable domain in full (rest from reference TRBV5-8 and TRBJ2-7): EAGVTQSPTHLIKTRGQQATLRCSPISGHTSVYWYQQALGLGLQFLLWYDEGEERNRGNFPPRFSGRQFPNYSSELNVNALELEDSALYLCASSLREGEAYEQYFGPGTRLTVT.

This clone was found once. V usage is TRBV14 and J usage is TRBJ1-5; D call uncertain. V shed 1 base and J shed 4 bases, with 2 bases lying between them. The CDR3 contains 12 residues. Per the germline V gene, CDR1 is SGHDN and CDR2 is FVKESK. DNA for the CDR3: TGTGCCAGCAGCCAAGGGAATCAGCCCCAGCATTTT. Amino acid sequence: CASSQGNQPQHF.

This clone is categorized as medium-sized. V is TRBV6-4 and J is TRBJ2-2, with D possibly TRBD2 on 5 matching bases. With 4 bases removed from V and 0 bases from J, the gap between germline ends came to 6 bases. This CDR3 is built from 14 residues. Germline V gene sequence: CDR1 MRHNA, CDR2 SNTAGT. CDR3 sequence: CASSASPNTGELFF. CDR3 in DNA: TGTGCCAGCAGTGCTAGCCCGAACACCGGGGAGCTGTTTTTT.

This CDR3 reads CASSLYGQETQYF. CDR3 in DNA: TGCGCCAGCAGCTTGTATGGCCAAGAGACCCAGTACTTC. The chain has TRBV5-1 and TRBJ2-5; D gene uncertain. V lost 1 base, J lost 1 base, and 5 bases lay in between. Per germline, CDR1 SGHRS and CDR2 YFSETQ. The CDR3 loop spans 13 amino acids.